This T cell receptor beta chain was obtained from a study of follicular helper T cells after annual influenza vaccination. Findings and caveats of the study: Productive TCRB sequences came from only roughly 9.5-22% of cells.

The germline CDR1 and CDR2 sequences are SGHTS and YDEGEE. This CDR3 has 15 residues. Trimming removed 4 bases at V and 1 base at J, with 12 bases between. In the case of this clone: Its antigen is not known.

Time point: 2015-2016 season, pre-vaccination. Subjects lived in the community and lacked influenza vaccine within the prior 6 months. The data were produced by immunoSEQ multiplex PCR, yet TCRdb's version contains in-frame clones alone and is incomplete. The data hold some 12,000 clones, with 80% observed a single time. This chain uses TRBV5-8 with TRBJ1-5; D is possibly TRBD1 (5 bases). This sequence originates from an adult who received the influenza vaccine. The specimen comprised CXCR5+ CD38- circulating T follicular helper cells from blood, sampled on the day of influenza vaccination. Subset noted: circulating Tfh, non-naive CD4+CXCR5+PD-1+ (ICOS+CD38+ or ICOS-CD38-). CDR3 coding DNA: TGTGCCAGCAGCCCTTTGGGGCGGAGCAATCAGCCCCAGCATTTT. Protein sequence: CASSPLGRSNQPQHF. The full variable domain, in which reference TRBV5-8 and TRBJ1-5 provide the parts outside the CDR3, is EAGVTQSPTHLIKTRGQQATLRCSPISGHTSVYWYQQALGLGLQFLLWYDEGEERNRGNFPPRFSGRQFPNYSSELNVNALELEDSALYLCASSPLGRSNQPQHFGDGTRLSIL.